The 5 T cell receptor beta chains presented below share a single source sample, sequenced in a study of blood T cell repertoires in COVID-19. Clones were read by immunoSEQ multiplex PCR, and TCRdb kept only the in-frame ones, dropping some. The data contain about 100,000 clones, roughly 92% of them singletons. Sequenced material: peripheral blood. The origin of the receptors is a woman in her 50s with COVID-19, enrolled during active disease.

DNA for the CDR3: TGTGCCAGCAGCTTAGGGTATTCAGGTGAAGCTTTCTTT. It is translated as CASSLGYSGEAFF. The rearrangement uses TRBV7-2 and TRBJ1-1; unclear D gene. Trimming cost V 1 base and J 7 bases, with 10 bases left between them. CDR3 length: 13 amino acids. Germline loops: CDR1 SGHTA, CDR2 FQGNSA.

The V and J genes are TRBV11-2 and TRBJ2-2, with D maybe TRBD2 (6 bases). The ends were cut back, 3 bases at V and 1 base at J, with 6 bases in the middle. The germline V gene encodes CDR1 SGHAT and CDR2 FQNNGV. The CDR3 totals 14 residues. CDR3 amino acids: CASSFGGNTGELFF. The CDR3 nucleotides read TGTGCCAGCAGCTTCGGGGGGAACACCGGGGAGCTGTTTTTT.

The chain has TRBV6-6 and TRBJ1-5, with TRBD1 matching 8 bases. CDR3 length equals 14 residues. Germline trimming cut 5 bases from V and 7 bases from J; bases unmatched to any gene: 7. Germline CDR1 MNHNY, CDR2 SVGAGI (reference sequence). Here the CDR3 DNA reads TGTGCCAGCAGTCGGACAGGGAAACGACAGCCCCAGCATTTT. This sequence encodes CASSRTGKRQPQHF.

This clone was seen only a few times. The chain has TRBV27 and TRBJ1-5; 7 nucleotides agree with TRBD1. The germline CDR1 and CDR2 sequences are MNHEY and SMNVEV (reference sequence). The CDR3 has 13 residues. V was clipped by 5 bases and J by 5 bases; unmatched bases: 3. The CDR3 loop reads CASSLQGYQPQHF. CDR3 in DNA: TGTGCCAGCAGTCTACAGGGGTATCAGCCCCAGCATTTT.

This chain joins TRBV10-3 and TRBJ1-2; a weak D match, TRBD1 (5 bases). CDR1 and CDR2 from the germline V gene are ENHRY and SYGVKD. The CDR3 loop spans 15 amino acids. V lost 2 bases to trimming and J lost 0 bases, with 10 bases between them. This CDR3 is CAISEIQVPNYGYTF. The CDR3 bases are TGTGCCATCAGTGAGATACAGGTGCCTAACTATGGCTACACCTTC.